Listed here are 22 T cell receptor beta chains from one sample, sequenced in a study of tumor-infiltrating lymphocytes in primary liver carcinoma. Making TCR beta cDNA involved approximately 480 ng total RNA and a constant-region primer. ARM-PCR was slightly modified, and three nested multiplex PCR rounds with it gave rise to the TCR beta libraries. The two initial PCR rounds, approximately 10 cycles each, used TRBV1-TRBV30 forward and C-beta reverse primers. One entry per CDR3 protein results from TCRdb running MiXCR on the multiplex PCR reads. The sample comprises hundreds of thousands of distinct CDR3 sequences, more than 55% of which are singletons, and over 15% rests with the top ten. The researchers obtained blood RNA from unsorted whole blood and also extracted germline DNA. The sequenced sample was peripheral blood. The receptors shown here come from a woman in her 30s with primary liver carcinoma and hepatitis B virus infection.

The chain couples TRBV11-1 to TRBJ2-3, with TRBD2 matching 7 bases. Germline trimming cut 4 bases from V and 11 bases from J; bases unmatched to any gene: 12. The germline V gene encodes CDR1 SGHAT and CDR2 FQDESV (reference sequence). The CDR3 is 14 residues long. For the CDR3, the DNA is TGTGCCAGCAGCTCTGGCACGGGAGGTCCTAGGCAGTATTTT. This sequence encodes CASSSGTGGPRQYF.

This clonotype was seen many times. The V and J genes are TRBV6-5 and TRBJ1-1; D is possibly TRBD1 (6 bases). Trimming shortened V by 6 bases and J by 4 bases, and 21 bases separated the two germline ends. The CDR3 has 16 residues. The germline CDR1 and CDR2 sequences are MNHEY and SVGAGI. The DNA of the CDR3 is TGTGCCAGCAGCCGGCTCGACAGGTCCAAAAGCACTGAAGCTTTCTTT. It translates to CASSRLDRSKSTEAFF.

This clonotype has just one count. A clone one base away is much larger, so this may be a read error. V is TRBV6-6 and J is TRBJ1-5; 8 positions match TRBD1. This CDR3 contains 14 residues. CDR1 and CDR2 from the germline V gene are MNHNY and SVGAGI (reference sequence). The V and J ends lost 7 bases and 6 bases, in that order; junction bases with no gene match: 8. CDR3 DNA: TGTGCCAGCACTTGGGACAGGAGTACTCAGCCCCAGCATTTT. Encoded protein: CASTWDRSTQPQHF.

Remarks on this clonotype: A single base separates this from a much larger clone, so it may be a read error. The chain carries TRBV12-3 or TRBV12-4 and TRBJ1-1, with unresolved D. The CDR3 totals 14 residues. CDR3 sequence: CANSFWDANTEAFF. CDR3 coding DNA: TGTGCCAACAGTTTCTGGGATGCAAACACTGAAGCTTTCTTT.

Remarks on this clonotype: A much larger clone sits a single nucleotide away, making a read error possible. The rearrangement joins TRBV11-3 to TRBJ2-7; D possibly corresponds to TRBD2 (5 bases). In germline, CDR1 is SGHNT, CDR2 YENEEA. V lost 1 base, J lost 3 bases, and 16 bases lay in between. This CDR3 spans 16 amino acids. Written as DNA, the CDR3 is TGTGCCAGCAGCTTAGCTGGAGGACGGAGTATCTACGAGCAGTACTTC. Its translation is CASSLAGGRSIYEQYF.

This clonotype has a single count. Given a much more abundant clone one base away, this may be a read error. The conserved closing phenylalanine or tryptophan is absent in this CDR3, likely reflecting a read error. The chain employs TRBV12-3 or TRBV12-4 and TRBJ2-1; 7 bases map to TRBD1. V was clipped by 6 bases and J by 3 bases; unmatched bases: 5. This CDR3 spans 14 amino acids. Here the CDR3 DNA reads TGTGCCAGCAGGCCAGGGGGTCACTACAATGAGCAGTTCCTC. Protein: CASRPGGHYNEQFL.

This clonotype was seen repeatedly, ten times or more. The CDR3 here is CSVEAPGVHEQYF. The CDR3 DNA reads TGCAGCGTTGAAGCCCCAGGGGTCCACGAGCAGTACTTC. The chain couples TRBV29-1 to TRBJ2-7, with a possible D match to TRBD1 (6 bases). V was pared by 1 base and J by 5 bases, with 12 bases between. The CDR3 runs to 13 residues. Germline V gene data show CDR1 as SQVTM and CDR2 as ANQGSEA.

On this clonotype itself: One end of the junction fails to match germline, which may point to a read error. CDR3 coding DNA: TGTGTCAGCGGCTTAGTTCTGGACTACCGGTACTACAATGAGCAGTTCTTC. Translation gives CVSGLVLDYRYYNEQFF. This chain joins TRBV7-8 and TRBJ2-1, with a tentative D call TRBD2 (6 bases). This CDR3 has 17 residues. Germline V lookup: CDR1 SGHVS, CDR2 FQNEAQ.

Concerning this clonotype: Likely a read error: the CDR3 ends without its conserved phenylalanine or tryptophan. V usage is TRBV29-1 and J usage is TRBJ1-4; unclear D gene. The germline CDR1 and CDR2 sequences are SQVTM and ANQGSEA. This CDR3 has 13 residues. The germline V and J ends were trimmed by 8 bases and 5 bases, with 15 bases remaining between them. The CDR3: CSMGDTGNEKLFL. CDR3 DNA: TGCAGCATGGGAGACACGGGGAATGAAAAACTGTTTTTG.

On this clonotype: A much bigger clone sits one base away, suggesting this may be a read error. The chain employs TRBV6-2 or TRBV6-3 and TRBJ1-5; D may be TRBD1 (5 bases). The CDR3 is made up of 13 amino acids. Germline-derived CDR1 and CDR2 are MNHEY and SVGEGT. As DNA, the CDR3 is TGTGCCAGCAATTACTCTGGGGGTAAGCCCCAGCATTTT. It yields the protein CASNYSGGKPQHF.

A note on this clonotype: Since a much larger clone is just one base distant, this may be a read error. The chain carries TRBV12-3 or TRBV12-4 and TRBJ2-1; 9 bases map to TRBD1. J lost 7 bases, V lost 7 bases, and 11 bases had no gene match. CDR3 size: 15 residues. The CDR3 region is CASNPPGQGRNEQFF. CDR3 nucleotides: TGTGCCAGCAATCCCCCGGGACAGGGTCGGAATGAGCAGTTCTTC.

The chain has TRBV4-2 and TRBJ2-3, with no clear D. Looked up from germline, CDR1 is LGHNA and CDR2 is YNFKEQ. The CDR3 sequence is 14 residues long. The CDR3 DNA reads TGTGCGAACAGCCAAGGGTCCCATCAAGATACGCAGTATTTT. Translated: CANSQGSHQDTQYF.

In DNA, the CDR3 is TGTGCCAGCAGCTCCCCCGGGACAGGGGCTTGGAAGCAGTACTTC. Its protein product is CASSSPGTGAWKQYF. The chain couples TRBV7-8 to TRBJ2-7; 10 bases are a match to TRBD1. Germline values: CDR1 SGHVS, CDR2 FQNEAQ. Trimming removed 4 bases from V and 8 bases from J; junction bases left unmatched: 11. The CDR3 contains 15 residues.

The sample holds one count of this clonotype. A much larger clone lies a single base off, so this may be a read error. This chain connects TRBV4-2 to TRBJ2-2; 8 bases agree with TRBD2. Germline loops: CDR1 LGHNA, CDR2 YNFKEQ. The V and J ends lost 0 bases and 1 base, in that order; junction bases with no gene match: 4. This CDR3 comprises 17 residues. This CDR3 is CASSQESSGRNTGELFF. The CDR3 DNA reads TGTGCCAGCAGCCAAGAGTCTAGCGGGCGGAACACCGGGGAGCTGTTTTTT.

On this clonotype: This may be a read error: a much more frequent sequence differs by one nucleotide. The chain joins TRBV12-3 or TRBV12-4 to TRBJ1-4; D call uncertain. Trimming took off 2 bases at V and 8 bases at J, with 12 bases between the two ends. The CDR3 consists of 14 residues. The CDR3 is CASSLWGIREKLFF. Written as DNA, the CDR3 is TGTGCCAGCAGTTTATGGGGAATTCGGGAAAAACTGTTTTTT.

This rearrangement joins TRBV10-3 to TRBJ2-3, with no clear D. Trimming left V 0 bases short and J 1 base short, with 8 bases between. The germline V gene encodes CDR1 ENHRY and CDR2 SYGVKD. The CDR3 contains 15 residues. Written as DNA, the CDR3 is TGTGCCATCAGTGAGTCGGGATTCGGCACAGATACGCAGTATTTT. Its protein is CAISESGFGTDTQYF.

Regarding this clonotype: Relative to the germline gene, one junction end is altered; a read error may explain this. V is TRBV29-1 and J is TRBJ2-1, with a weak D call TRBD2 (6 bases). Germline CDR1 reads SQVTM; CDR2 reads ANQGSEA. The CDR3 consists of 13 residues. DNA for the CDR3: TGCAGCGTTGTAGGGACTCGCGGAAATGAGCAGTTATTC. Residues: CSVVGTRGNEQLF.

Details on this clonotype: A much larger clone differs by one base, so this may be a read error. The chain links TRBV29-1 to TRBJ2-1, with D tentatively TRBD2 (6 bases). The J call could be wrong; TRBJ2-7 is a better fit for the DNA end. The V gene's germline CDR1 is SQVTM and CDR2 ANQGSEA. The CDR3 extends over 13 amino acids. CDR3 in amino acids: CSVDRDFRNEQYF. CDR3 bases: TGCAGCGTTGACCGGGACTTTCGAAATGAGCAGTACTTC.

CDR3 coding DNA: TGTGCCAGCAGTTTGAGTCAGGGAGGGGTCTGGTACTTC. Translation gives CASSLSQGGVWYF. The chain combines TRBV28 with TRBJ2-4; 7 nucleotides agree with TRBD2. Germline V lookup: CDR1 MDHEN, CDR2 SYDVKM. The CDR3 consists of 13 residues. The ends lost 3 bases at V and 15 bases at J; junction bases unmatched: 11.

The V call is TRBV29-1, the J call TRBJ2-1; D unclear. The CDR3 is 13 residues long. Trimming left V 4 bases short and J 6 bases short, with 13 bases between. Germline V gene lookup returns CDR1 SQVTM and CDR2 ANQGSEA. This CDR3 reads CSVGEVRRNEQFF. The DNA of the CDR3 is TGCAGCGTTGGAGAGGTACGGCGCAATGAGCAGTTCTTC.

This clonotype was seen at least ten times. The CDR3 reads CASRVLKGAGNEQFF. In DNA, the CDR3 is TGTGCCAGCAGAGTTTTAAAGGGAGCGGGCAATGAGCAGTTCTTC. This chain joins TRBV12-3 or TRBV12-4 and TRBJ2-1; D possibly corresponds to TRBD2 (6 bases). This CDR3 comprises 15 residues. Trimming shortened V by 6 bases and J by 6 bases, and 18 bases separated the two germline ends.

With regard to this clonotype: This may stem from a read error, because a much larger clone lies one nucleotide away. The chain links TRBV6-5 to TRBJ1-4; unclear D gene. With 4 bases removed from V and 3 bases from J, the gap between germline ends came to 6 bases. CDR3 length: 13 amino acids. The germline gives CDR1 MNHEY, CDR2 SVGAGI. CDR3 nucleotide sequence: TGTGCCAGCAGTTTCTCTCCTAATGAAAAACTGTTTTTT. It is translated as CASSFSPNEKLFF.